This record looks at one TCR beta chain sequence and its context. Its antigen remains unidentified. This entry comes from a study of T cell responses to AZD1222 COVID-19 vaccine. Per the germline V gene, CDR1 is SGHRS and CDR2 is YFSETQ. Deletions cut 1 base from V and 2 bases from J, with 9 bases between. CDR3 length: 14 residues. Second-dose intervals of approximately 4 or approximately 12 weeks were pooled. The repertoire was sequenced with immunoSEQ multiplex PCR; TCRdb's copy has only in-frame clones and lacks some. Seen here are 65,000 to 90,000 clones, nearly 90% observed once, and the top ten hold under 1.5%. Notes on the study in general: White British donors predominated, females outnumbered males, and clonal diversity was possibly underestimated. Baseline antibody screening turned up just six seropositive AZD1222 recipients. Two AZD1222 administrations were followed by greater Spike-specific TCR breadth and depth.

The V call is TRBV5-1, the J call TRBJ1-2; no definite D call. This sample comprised peripheral blood, obtained 28 days after the second AZD1222 dose. This TCR was sampled from an adult who received the AZD1222 COVID-19 vaccine. This CDR3 reads CASSLNSINYGYTF. CDR3 DNA: TGCGCCAGCAGCTTGAACAGCATCAACTATGGCTACACCTTC. The full variable domain, with the rest looked up from reference TRBV5-1 and TRBJ1-2, is KAGVTQTPRYLIKTRGQQVTLSCSPISGHRSVSWYQQTPGQGLQFLFEYFSETQRNKGNFPGRFSGRQFSNSRSEMNVSTLELGDSALYLCASSLNSINYGYTFGSGTRLTVV.